The sequence of this T cell receptor beta chain was determined in a study of monozygotic twins with inflammatory bowel disease. Study results and limitations: On the inverse Simpson index, IBD patients scored lower for TCRbeta diversity than healthy co-twins. Resolution of different T cell subtypes was not achieved.

For this clonotype: Antigen: not known.

Per-sample cDNA came from eight separate reactions. Template switching was used to attach UMIs, which incorporated a 6-nucleotide sample barcode. TCRdb reprocessed the 5' RACE reads; each CDR3 protein has one entry and no DNA is given. Its table records approximately 390,000 distinct CDR3 sequences. Material: blood. The TCR comes from a human donor with ulcerative colitis or Crohn's disease, or a healthy co-twin of an affected twin (not recorded which).

This CDR3 reads CASSLQGRGNQPQHF. The chain couples TRBV7-2 to TRBJ1-5; TCRdb indicates TRBD1, and absent DNA this call remains unverified. Germline CDR1 is SGHTA and CDR2 is FQGNSA. This CDR3 has 15 residues.